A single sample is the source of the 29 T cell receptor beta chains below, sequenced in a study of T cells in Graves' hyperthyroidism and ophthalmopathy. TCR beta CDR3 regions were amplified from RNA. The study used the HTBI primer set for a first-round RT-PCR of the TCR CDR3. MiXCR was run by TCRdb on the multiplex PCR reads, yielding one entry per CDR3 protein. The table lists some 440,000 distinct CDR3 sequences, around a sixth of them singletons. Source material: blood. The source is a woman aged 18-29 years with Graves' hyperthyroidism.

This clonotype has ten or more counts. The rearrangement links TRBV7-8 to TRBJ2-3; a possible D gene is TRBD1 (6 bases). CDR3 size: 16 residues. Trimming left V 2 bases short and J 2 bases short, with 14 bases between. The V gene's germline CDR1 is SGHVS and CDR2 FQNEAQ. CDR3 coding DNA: TGTGCCAGCAGCTTACCCGGGACATCCACCACAGATACGCAGTATTTT. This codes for CASSLPGTSTTDTQYF. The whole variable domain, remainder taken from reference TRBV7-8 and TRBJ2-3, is GAGVSQSPRYKVAKRGQDVALRCDPISGHVSLFWYQQALGQGPEFLTYFQNEAQLDKSGLPSDRFFAERPEGSVSTLKIQRTQQEDSAVYLCASSLPGTSTTDTQYFGPGTRLTVL.

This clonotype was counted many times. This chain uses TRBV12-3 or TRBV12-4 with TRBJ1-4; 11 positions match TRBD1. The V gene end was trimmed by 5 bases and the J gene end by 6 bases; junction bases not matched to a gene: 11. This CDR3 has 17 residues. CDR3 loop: CASSPGQGELGDEKLFF. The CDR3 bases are TGTGCCAGCAGTCCGGGACAGGGGGAATTAGGTGATGAAAAACTGTTTTTT.

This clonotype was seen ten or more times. The CDR3 spells CASSSWRVAYEQYF. The DNA of the CDR3 is TGTGCCAGCAGCTCCTGGCGAGTCGCCTACGAGCAGTACTTC. The chain employs TRBV7-6 and TRBJ2-7; D not resolved. The CDR3 length is 14 residues. V was clipped by 4 bases and J by 2 bases, with 12 bases between them. The germline V gene encodes CDR1 SGHVS and CDR2 FNYEAQ.

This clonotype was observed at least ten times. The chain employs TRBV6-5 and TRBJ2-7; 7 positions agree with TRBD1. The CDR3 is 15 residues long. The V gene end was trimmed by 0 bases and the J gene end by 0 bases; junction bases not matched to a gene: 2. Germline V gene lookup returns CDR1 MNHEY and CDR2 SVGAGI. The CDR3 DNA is TGTGCCAGCAGTTACTCGGGACAGTACTCCTACGAGCAGTACTTC. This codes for CASSYSGQYSYEQYF.

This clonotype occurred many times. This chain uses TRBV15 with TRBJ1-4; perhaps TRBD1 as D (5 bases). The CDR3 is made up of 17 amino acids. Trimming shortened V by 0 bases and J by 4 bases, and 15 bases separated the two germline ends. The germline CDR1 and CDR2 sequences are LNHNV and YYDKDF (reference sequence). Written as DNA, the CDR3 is TGTGCCACCAGCAGAGATCTGGGGACGGCACTTAATGAAAAACTGTTTTTT. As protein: CATSRDLGTALNEKLFF.

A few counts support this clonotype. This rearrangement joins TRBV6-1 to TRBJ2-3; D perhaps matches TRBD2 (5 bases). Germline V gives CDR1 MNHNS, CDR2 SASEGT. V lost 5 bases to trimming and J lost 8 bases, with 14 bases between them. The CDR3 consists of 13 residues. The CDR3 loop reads CASSTQDGVTQYF. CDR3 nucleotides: TGTGCCAGCAGTACCCAGGACGGGGTTACGCAGTATTTT.

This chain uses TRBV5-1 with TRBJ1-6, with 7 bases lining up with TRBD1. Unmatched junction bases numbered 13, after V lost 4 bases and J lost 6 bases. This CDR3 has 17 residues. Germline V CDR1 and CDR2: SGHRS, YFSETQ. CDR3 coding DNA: TGCGCCAGCAGCCCCAACGCTCCGGGACAGATTAATTCACCCCTCCACTTT. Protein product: CASSPNAPGQINSPLHF.

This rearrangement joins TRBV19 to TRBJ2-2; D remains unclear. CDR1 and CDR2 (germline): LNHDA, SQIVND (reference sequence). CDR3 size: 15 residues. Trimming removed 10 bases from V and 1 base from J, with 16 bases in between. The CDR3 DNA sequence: TGTGCCACTATGAGGAAGGGTTGGAACACCGGGGAGCTGTTTTTT. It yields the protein CATMRKGWNTGELFF.

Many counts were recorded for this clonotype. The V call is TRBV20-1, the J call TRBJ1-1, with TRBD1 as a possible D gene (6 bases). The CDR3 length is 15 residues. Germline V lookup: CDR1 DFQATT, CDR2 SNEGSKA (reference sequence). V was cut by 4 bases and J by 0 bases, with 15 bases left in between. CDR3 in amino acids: CSANPGHPVNTEAFF. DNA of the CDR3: TGCAGTGCTAATCCGGGACACCCCGTGAACACTGAAGCTTTCTTT.

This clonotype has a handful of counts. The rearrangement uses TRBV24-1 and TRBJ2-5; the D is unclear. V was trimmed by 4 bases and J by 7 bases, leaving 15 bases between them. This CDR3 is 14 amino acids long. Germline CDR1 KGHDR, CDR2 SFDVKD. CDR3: CATSDPGPLGTQYF. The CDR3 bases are TGTGCCACCAGTGACCCGGGTCCTTTAGGGACCCAGTACTTC.

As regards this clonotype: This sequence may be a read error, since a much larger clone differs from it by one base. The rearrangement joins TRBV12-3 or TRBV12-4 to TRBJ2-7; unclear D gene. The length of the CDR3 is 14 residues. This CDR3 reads CASSLGVSSYEQCF. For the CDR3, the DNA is TGTGCCAGCAGTTTAGGGGTGAGCTCCTACGAGCAGTGCTTC.

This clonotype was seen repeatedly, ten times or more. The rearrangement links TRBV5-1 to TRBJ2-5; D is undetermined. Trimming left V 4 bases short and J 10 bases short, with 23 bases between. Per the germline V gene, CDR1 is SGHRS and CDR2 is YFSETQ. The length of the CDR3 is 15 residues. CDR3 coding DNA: TGCGCCAGCAGCCCGGACGGTCATAGTAACCCGTACCAGTACTTC. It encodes CASSPDGHSNPYQYF. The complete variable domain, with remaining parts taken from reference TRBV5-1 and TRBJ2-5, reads KAGVTQTPRYLIKTRGQQVTLSCSPISGHRSVSWYQQTPGQGLQFLFEYFSETQRNKGNFPGRFSGRQFSNSRSEMNVSTLELGDSALYLCASSPDGHSNPYQYFGPGTRLLVL.

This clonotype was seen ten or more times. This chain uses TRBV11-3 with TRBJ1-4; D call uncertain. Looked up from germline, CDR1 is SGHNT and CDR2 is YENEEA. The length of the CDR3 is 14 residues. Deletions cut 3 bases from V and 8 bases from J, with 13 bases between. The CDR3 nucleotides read TGTGCCAGCAGCTTGGACGGCGGGAACGAAAAACTGTTTTTT. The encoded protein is CASSLDGGNEKLFF.

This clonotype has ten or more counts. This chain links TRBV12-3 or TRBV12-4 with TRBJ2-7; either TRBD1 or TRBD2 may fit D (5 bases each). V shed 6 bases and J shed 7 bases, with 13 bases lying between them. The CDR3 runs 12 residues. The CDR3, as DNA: TGTGCCAGCAGCCCGGGGCTGGGGGAGCAGTACTTC. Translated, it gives CASSPGLGEQYF.

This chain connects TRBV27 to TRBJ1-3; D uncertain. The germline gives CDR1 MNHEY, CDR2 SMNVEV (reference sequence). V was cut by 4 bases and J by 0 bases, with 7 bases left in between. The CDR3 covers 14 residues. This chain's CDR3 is CASSSALSGNTIYF. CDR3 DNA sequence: TGTGCCAGCAGTTCCGCCCTCTCTGGAAACACCATATATTTT.

In DNA form, the CDR3 reads TGTGCCAGCAGCTCGCGGGGCGGGAGGGCCTACAATGAGCAGTTCTTC. Its protein is CASSSRGGRAYNEQFF. The chain combines TRBV5-4 with TRBJ2-1; 9 bases align to TRBD2. The CDR3 loop spans 16 amino acids. CDR1 is SGHNT and CDR2 is YYREEE in the germline V gene (reference sequence). Trimming removed 3 bases from V and 2 bases from J; junction bases left unmatched: 6.

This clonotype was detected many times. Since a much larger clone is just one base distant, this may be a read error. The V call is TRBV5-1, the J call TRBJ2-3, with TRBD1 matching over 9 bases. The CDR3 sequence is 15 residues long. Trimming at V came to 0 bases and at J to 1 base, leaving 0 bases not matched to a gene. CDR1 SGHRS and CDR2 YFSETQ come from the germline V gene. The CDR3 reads CASSLGDRGTDTQYF. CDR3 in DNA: TGCGCCAGCAGCTTGGGGGACAGGGGCACAGATACGCAGTATTTT.

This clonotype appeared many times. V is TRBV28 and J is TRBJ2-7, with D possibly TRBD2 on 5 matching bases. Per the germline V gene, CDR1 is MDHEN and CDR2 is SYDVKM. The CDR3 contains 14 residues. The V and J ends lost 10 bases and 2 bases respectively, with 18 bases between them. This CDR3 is CAIRGSGTTYEQYF. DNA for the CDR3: TGTGCCATCCGGGGATCCGGTACTACCTACGAGCAGTACTTC.

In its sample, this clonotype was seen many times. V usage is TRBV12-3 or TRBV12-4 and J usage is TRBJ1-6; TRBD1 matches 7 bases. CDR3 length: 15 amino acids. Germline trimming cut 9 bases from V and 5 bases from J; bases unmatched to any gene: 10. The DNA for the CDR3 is TGTGCCAGTCGTAGAAGACAGGGTGATAATTCACCCCTCCACTTT. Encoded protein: CASRRRQGDNSPLHF.

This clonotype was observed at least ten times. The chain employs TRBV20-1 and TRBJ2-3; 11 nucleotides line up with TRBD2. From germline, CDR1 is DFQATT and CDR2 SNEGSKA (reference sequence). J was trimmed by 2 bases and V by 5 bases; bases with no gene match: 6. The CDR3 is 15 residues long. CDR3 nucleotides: TGCAGTGCTTCTAAGACTAGCGGGGCCACAGATACGCAGTATTTT. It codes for CSASKTSGATDTQYF.

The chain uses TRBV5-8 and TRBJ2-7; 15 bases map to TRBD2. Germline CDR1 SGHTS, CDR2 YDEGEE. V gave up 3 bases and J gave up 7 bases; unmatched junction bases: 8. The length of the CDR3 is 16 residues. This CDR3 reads CASSSGLAGGPGEQYF. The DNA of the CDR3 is TGTGCCAGCAGCTCAGGACTAGCGGGAGGGCCGGGGGAGCAGTACTTC.

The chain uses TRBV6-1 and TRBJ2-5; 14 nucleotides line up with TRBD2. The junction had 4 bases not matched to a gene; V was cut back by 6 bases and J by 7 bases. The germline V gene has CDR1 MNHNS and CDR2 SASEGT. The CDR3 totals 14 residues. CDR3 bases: TGTGCCAGCAGGGGACTAGCGGGGGTCGGGACCCAGTACTTC. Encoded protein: CASRGLAGVGTQYF.

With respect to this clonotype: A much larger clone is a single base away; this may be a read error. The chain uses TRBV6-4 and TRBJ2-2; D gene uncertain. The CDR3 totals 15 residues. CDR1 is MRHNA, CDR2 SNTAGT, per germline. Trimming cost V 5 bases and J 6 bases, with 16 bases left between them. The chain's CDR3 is CASSPQAGLAGELFF. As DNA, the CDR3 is TGTGCCAGCAGTCCTCAGGCAGGCCTCGCCGGGGAGCTGTTTTTT.

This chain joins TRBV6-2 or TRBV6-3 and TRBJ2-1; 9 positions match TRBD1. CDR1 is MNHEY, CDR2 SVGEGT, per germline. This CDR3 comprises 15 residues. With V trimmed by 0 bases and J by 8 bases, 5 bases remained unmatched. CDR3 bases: TGTGCCAGCAGTTACTCTTCGGACAGGGGCCATGAGCAGTTCTTC. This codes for CASSYSSDRGHEQFF.

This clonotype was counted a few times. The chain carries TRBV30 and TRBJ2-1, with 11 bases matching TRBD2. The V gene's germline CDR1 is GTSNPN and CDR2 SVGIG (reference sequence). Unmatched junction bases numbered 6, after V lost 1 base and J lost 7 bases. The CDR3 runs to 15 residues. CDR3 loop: CAWSGASGGQNEQFF. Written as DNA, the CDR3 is TGTGCCTGGAGTGGGGCTAGCGGGGGGCAAAATGAGCAGTTCTTC.

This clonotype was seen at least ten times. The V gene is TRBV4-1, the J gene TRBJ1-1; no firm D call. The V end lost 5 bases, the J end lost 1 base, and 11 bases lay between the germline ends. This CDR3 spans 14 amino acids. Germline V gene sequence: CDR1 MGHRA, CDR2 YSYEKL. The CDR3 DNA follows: TGCGCCAGCAGCGCACGAACCGAGAACACTGAAGCTTTCTTT. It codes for CASSARTENTEAFF.

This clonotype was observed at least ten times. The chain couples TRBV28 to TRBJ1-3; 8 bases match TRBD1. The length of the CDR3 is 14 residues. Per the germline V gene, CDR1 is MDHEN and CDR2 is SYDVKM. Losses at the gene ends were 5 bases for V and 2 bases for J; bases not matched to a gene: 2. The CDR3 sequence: CASSKQGAGNTIYF. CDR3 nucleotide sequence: TGTGCCAGCAGTAAACAGGGGGCTGGAAACACCATATATTTT.

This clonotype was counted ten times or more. The CDR3 region has the DNA TGCAGTGCTAGACCCCCGGGGGCCCTTTGGGTGGAGCAGTACTTC. Its protein is CSARPPGALWVEQYF. The genes are TRBV20-1 and TRBJ2-7, with D perhaps given as TRBD1 or TRBD2 (6 bases each). The CDR3 covers 15 residues. V was cut by 2 bases and J by 7 bases, with 21 bases left in between. Germline CDR1 is DFQATT and CDR2 is SNEGSKA (reference sequence).

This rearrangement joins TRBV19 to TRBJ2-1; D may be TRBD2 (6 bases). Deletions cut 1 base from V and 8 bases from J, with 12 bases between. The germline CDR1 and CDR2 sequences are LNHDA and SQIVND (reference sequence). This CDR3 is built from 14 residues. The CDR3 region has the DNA TGTGCCAGTAGTATAGGGGGGTGGGGGGATGAGCAGTTCTTC. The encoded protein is CASSIGGWGDEQFF.